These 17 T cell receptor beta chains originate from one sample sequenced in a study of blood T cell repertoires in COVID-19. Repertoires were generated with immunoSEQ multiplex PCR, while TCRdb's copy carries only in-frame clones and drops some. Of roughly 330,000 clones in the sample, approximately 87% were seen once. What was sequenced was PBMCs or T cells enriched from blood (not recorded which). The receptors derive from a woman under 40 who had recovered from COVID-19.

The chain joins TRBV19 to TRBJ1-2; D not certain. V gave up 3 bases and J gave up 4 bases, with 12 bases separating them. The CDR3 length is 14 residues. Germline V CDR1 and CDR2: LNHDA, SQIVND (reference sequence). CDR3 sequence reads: CASSINAGSYGYTF. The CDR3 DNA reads TGTGCCAGTAGTATTAATGCAGGTTCCTATGGCTACACCTTC. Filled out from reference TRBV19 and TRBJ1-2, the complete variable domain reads DGGITQSPKYLFRKEGQNVTLSCEQNLNHDAMYWYRQDPGQGLRLIYYSQIVNDFQKGDIAEGYSVSREKKESFPLTVTSAQKNPTAFYLCASSINAGSYGYTFGSGTRLTVV.

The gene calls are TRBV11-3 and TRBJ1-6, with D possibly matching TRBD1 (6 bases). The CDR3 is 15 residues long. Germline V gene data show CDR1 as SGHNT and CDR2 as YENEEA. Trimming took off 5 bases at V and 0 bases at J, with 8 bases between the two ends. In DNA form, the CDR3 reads TGTGCCAGCAGCCAGGACAGCTCCTATAATTCACCCCTCCACTTT. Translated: CASSQDSSYNSPLHF.

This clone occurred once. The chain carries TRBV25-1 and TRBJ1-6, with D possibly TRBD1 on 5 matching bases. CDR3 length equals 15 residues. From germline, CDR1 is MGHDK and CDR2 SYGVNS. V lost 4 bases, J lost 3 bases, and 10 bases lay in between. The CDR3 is CASSAQGVYNSPLHF. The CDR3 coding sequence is TGTGCCAGCAGTGCGCAGGGCGTCTATAATTCACCCCTCCACTTT.

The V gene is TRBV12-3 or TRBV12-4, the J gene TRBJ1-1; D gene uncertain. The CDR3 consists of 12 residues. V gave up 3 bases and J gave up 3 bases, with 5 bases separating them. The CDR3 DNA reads TGTGCCAGCAGTTTGTGGCACACTGAAGCTTTCTTT. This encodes CASSLWHTEAFF.

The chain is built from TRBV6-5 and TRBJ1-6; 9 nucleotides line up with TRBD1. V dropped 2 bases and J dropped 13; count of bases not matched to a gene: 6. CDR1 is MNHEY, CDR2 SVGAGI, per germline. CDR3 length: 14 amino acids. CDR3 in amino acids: CASSYGQGTQPLHF. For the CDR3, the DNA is TGTGCCAGCAGTTACGGACAGGGGACCCAGCCCCTCCACTTT.

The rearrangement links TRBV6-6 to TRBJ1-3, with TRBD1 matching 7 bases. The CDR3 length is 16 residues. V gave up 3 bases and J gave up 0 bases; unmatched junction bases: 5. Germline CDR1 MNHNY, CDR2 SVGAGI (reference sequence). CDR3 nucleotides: TGTGCCAGCAGTTATGGGGGGACAGCCTCTGGAAACACCATATATTTT. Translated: CASSYGGTASGNTIYF.

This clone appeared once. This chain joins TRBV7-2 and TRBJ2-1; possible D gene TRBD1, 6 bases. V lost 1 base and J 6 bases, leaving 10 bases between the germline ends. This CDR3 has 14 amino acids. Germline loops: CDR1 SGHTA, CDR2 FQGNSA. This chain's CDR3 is CASSLGGTLNEQFF. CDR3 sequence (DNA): TGTGCCAGCAGCTTAGGAGGGACACTCAATGAGCAGTTCTTC.

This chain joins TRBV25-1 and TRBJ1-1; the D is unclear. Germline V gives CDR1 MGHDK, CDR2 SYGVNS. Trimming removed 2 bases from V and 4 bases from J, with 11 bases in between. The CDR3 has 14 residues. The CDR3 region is CASSEGRRTTEAFF. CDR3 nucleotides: TGTGCCAGCAGTGAAGGTAGGAGAACCACTGAAGCTTTCTTT.

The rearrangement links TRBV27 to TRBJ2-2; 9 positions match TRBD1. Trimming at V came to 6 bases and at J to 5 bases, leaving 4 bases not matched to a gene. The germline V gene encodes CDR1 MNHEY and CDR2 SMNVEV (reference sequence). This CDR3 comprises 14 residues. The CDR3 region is CASRGQGETGELFF. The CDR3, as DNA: TGTGCCAGCAGGGGACAGGGCGAAACCGGGGAGCTGTTTTTT.

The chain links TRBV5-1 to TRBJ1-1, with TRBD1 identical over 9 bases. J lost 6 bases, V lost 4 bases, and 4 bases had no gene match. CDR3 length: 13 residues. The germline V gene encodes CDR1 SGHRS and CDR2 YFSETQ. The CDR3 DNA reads TGCGCCAGCAGCCACACAGGGGGCCCTGAAGCTTTCTTT. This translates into CASSHTGGPEAFF.

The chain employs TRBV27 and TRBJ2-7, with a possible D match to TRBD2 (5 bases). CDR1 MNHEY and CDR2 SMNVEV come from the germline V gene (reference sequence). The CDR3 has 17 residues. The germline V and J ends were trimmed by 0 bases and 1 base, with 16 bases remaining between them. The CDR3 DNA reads TGTGCCAGCAGTTTATCGTCTGGAGGAGACCAGTCCTACGAGCAGTACTTC. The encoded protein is CASSLSSGGDQSYEQYF.

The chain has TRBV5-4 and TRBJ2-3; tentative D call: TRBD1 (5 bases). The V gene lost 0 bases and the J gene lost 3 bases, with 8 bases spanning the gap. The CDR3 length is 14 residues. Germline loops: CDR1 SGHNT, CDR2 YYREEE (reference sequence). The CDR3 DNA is TGTGCCAGCAGCTTGGCCCAGGGAACAGATACGCAGTATTTT. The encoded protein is CASSLAQGTDTQYF.

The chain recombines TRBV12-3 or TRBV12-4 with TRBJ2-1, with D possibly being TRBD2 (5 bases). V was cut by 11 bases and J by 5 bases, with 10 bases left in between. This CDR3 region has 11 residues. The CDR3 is CAGGLNNEQFF. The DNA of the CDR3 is TGTGCCGGCGGGTTAAACAATGAGCAGTTCTTC.

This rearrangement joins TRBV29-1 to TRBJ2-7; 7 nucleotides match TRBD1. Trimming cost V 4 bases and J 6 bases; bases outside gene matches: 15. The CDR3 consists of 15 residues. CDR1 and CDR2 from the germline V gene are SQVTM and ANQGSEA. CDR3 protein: CSVGVTGTRRGEQYF. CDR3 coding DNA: TGCAGCGTTGGCGTGACAGGGACCAGGAGAGGCGAGCAGTACTTC.

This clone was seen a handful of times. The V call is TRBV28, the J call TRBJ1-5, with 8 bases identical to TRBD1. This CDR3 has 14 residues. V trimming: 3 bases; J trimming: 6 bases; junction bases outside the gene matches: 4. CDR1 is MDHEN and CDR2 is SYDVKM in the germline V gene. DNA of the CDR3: TGTGCCAGCAGTTTTCCAGGGGGCGGTCAGCCCCAGCATTTT. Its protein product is CASSFPGGGQPQHF.

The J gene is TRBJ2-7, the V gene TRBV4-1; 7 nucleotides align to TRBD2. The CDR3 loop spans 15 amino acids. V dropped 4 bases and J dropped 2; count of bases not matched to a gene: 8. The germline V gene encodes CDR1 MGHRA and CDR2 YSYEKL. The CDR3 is CASSPPEGGTYEQYF. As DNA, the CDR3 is TGCGCCAGCAGCCCCCCTGAGGGAGGGACCTACGAGCAGTACTTC.

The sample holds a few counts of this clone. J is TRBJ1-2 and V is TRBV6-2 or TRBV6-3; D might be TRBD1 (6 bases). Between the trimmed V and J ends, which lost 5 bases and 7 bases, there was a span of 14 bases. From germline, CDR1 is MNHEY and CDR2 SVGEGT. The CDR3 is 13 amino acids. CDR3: CASSNRVSGGYTF. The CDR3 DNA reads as TGTGCCAGCAGTAACAGGGTTTCAGGTGGCTACACCTTC.